The clone carrying this T cell receptor beta chain has a count of ten or more. The junction had 5 bases not matched to a gene; V was cut back by 3 bases and J by 2 bases. Germline CDR1 reads LGHDT; CDR2 reads YNNKEL (reference sequence). The CDR3 is made up of 15 amino acids. This specimen comes from a study of CDR3 diversity in severe acne. TCRdb processed the PCR reads anew with MiXCR; each CDR3 protein has one entry. The repertoire holds 100,000 or so distinct CDR3 sequences, with around 53% as singletons. This clonotype originated in a male donor with acne. Sequencing used blood. The chain has TRBV3-1 and TRBJ2-7, with 9 bases matching TRBD2. The CDR3 reads CASSHGTSWAYEQYF. CDR3 in DNA: TGTGCCAGCAGCCACGGGACTAGCTGGGCCTACGAGCAGTACTTC.